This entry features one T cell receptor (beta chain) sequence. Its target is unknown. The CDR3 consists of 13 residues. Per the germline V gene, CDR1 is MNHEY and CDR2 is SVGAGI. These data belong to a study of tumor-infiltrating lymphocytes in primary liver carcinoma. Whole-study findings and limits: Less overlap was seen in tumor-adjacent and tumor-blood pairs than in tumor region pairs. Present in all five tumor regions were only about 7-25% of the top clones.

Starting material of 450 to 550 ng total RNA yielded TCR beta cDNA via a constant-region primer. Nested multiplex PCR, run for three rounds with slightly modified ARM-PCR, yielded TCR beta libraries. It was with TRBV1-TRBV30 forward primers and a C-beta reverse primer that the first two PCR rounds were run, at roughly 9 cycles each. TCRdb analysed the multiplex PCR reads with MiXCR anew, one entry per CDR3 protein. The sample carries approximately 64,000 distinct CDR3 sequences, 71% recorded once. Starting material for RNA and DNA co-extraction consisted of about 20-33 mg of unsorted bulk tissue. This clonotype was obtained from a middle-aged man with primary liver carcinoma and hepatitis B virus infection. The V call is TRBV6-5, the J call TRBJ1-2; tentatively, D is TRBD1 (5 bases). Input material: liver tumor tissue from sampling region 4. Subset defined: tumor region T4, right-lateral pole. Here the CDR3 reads CGRLGTAELGYTF. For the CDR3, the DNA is TGTGGCAGACTCGGGACGGCTGAGTTGGGCTACACCTTC.